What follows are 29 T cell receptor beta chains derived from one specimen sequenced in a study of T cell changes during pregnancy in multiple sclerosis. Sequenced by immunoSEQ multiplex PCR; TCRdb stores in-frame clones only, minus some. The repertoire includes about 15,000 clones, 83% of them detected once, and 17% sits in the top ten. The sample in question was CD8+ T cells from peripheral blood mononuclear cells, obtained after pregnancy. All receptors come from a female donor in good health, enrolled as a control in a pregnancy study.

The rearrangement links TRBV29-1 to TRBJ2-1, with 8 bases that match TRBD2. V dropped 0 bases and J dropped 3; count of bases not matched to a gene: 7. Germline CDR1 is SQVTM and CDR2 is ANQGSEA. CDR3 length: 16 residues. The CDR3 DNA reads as TGCAGCGTTGAAGATTACGAGCGGGGGATCTACAATGAGCAGTTCTTC. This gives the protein CSVEDYERGIYNEQFF.

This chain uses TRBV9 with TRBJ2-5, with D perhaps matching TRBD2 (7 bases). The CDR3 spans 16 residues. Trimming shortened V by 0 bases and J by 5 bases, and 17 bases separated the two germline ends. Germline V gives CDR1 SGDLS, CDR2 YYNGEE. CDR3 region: CASSVGGGQGRETQYF. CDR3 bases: TGTGCCAGCAGCGTAGGGGGAGGGCAGGGGAGGGAGACCCAGTACTTC.

The CDR3 sequence: CASSIDGQPGYEQYF. The CDR3 bases are TGTGCCAGTAGTATAGATGGTCAACCGGGCTACGAGCAGTACTTC. This rearrangement joins TRBV19 to TRBJ2-7; D call uncertain. The V gene lost 0 bases and the J gene lost 3 bases, with 12 bases spanning the gap. Germline CDR1 reads LNHDA; CDR2 reads SQIVND (reference sequence). The CDR3 length is 15 residues.

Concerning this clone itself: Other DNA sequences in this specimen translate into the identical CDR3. This CDR3 reads CASSDSPGQEAFF. The DNA for the CDR3 is TGTGCCAGCAGTGACTCGCCTGGACAGGAAGCTTTCTTT. The chain carries TRBV6-4 and TRBJ1-1; the D gene is possibly TRBD1 (6 bases). The CDR3 covers 13 residues. Germline values: CDR1 MRHNA, CDR2 SNTAGT. Trimming took off 0 bases at V and 8 bases at J, with 10 bases between the two ends.

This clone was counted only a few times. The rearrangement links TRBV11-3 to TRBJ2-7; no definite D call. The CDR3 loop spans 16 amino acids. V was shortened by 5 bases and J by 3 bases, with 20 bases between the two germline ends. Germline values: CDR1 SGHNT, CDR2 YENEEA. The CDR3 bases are TGTGCCAGCAGCCCCCCTCAGTCTCCCCTCTGCTACGAGCAGTACTTC. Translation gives CASSPPQSPLCYEQYF.

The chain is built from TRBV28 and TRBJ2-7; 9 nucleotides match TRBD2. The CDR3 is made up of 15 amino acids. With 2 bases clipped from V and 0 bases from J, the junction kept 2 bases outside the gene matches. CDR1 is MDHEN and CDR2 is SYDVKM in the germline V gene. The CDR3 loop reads CASSLAGGPSYEQYF. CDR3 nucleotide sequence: TGTGCCAGCAGTTTAGCGGGAGGGCCCTCCTACGAGCAGTACTTC.

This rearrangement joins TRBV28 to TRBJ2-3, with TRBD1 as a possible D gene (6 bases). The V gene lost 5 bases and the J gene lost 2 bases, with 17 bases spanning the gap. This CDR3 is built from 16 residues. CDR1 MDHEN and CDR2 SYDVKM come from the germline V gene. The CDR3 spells CASSPDRWIDTDTQYF. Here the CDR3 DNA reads TGTGCCAGCAGTCCCGACAGGTGGATCGACACAGATACGCAGTATTTT. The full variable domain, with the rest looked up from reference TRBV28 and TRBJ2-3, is DVKVTQSSRYLVKRTGEKVFLECVQDMDHENMFWYRQDPGLGLRLIYFSYDVKMKEKGDIPEGYSVSREKKERFSLILESASTNQTSMYLCASSPDRWIDTDTQYFGPGTRLTVL.

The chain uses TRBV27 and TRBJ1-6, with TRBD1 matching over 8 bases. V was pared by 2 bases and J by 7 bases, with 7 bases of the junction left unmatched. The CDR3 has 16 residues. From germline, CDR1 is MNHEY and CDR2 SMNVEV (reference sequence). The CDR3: CASSLGQGGTNSPLHF. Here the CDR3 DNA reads TGTGCCAGCAGTTTAGGACAGGGAGGGACGAATTCACCCCTCCACTTT.

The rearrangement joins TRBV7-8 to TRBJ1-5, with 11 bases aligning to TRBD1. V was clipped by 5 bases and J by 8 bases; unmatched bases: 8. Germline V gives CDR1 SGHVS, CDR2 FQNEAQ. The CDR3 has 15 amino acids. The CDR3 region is CASSPGQGAWEPQHF. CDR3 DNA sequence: TGTGCCAGCAGCCCCGGACAGGGGGCTTGGGAGCCCCAGCATTTT.

The CDR3 bases are TGTGCCAGCAGCTTCCCTAGTGACAGGGGAAACACCGGGGAGCTGTTTTTT. Translated: CASSFPSDRGNTGELFF. V is TRBV7-8 and J is TRBJ2-2, with 8 bases aligning to TRBD1. Germline V gene data show CDR1 as SGHVS and CDR2 as FQNEAQ. The CDR3 contains 17 residues. J gave up 2 bases and V 3 bases, and 8 bases lay outside the gene matches.

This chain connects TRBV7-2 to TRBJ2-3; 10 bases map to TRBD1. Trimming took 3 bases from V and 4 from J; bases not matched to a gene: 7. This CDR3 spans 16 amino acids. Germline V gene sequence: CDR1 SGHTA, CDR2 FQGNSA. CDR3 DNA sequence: TGTGCCAGCAGCTTTCCAGGACAGGGGGTACCAGATACGCAGTATTTT. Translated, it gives CASSFPGQGVPDTQYF.

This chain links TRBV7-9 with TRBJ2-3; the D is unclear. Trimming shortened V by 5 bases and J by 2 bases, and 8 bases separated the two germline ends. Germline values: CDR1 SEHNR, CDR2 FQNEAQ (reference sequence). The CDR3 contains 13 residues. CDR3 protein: CASSPQSTDTQYF. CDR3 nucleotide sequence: TGTGCCAGCAGCCCTCAGTCCACAGATACGCAGTATTTT. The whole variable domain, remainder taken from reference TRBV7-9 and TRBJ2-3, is DTGVSQNPRHKITKRGQNVTFRCDPISEHNRLYWYRQTLGQGPEFLTYFQNEAQLEKSRLLSDRFSAERPKGSFSTLEIQRTEQGDSAMYLCASSPQSTDTQYFGPGTRLTVL.

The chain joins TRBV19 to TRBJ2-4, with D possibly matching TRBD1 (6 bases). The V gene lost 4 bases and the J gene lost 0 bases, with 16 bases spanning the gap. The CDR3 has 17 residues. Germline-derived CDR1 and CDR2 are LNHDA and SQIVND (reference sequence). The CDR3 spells CASSSLLQGRAKNIQYF. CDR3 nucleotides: TGTGCCAGTAGTAGCCTCTTGCAGGGGCGAGCCAAAAACATTCAGTACTTC.

This CDR3 reads CASSPNPARQNTGELFF. In DNA form, the CDR3 reads TGTGCCAGCAGTCCCAACCCCGCCAGGCAGAACACCGGGGAGCTGTTTTTT. The rearrangement links TRBV27 to TRBJ2-2, with unresolved D. The V and J ends lost 5 bases and 1 base respectively, with 17 bases between them. The CDR3 is 17 residues long. From germline, CDR1 is MNHEY and CDR2 SMNVEV (reference sequence).

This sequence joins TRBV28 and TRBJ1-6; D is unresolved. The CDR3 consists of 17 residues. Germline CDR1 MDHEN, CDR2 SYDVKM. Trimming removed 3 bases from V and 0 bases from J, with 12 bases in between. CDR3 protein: CASSFEARSSYNSPLHF. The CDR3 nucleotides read TGTGCCAGCAGTTTTGAGGCACGTAGCTCCTATAATTCACCCCTCCACTTT.

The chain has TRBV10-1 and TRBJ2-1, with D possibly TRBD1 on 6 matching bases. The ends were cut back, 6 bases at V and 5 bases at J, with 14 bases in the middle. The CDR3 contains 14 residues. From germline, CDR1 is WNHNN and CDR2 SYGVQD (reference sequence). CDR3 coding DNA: TGCGCCAGCAGACAGGGATCCTCGAACAATGAGCAGTTCTTC. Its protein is CASRQGSSNNEQFF.

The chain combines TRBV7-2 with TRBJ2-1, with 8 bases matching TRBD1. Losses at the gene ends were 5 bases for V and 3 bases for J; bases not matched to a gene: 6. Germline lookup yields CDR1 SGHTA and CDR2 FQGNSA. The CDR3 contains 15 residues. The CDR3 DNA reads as TGTGCCAGCAGCCCGGACAGGGCGGTCTACAATGAGCAGTTCTTC. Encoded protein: CASSPDRAVYNEQFF.

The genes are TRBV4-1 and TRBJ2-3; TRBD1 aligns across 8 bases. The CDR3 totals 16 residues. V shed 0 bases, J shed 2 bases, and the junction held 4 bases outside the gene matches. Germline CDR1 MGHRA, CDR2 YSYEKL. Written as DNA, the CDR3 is TGCGCCAGCAGCCAAGATCAGGGGGCTGCCACAGATACGCAGTATTTT. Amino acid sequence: CASSQDQGAATDTQYF.

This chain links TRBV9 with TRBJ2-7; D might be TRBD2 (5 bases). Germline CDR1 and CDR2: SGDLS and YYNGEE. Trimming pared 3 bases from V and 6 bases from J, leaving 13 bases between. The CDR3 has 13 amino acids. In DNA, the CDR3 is TGTGCCAGCAGCGCATTCGCCACTAGCGAGCAGTACTTC. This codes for CASSAFATSEQYF.

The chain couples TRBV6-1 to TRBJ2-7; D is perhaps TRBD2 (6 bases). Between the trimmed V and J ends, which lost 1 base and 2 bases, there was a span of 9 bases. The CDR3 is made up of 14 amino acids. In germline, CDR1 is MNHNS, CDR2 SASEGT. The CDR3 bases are TGTGCCAGCAGTGAAGGGGGGGACCCCTACGAGCAGTACTTC. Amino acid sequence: CASSEGGDPYEQYF.

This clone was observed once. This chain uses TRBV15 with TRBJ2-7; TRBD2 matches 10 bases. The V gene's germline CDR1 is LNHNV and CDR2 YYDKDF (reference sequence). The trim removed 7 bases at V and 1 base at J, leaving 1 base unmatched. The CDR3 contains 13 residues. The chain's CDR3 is CATTSGSSYEQYF. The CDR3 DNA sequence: TGTGCCACCACTAGCGGGAGTTCCTACGAGCAGTACTTC.

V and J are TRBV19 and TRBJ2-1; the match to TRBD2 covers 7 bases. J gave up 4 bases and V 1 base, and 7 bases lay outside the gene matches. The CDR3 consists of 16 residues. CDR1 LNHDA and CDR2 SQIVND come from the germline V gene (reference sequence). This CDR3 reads CASSIAVTSRYNEQFF. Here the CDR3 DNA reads TGTGCCAGTAGTATAGCCGTGACTAGCCGATACAATGAGCAGTTCTTC.

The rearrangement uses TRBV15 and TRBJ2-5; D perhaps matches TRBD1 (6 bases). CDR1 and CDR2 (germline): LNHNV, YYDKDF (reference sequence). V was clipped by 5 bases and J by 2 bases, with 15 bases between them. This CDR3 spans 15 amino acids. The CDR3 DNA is TGTGCCACCAGCCCCCGCAGGGGTCCTCAAGAGACCCAGTACTTC. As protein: CATSPRRGPQETQYF.

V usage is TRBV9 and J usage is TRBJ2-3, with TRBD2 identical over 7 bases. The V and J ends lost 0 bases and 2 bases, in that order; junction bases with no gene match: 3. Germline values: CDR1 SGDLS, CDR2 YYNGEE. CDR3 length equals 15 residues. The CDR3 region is CASSVGSGVTDTQYF. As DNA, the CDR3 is TGTGCCAGCAGCGTAGGCAGCGGGGTCACAGATACGCAGTATTTT. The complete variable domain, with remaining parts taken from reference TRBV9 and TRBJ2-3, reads DSGVTQTPKHLITATGQRVTLRCSPRSGDLSVYWYQQSLDQGLQFLIQYYNGEERAKGNILERFSAQQFPDLHSELNLSSLELGDSALYFCASSVGSGVTDTQYFGPGTRLTVL.

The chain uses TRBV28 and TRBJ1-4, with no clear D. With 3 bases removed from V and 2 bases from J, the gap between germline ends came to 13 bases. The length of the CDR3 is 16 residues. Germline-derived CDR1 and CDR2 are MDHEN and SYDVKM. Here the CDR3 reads CASSFPGAATNEKLFF. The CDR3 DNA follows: TGTGCCAGCAGTTTCCCCGGAGCAGCCACTAATGAAAAACTGTTTTTT.

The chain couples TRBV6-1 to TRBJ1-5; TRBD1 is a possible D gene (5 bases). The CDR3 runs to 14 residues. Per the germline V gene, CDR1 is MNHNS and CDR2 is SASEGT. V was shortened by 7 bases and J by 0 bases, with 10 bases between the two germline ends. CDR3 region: CASKDRNSNQPQHF. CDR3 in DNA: TGTGCCAGCAAAGACAGAAATAGCAATCAGCCCCAGCATTTT.

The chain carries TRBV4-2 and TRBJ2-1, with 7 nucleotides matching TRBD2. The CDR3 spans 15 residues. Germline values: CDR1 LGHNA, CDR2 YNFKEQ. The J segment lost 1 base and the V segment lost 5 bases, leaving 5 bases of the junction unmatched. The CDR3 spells CASSDILASYNEQFF. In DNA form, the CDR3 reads TGTGCCAGCAGCGATATACTAGCGTCCTACAATGAGCAGTTCTTC.

The CDR3 region has the DNA TGTGCCAGCAGCCCGCCGGGAGGGCTAGCGACGAACAATGAGCAGTTCTTC. Protein product: CASSPPGGLATNNEQFF. The chain is built from TRBV7-2 and TRBJ2-1; 8 bases match TRBD2. Germline loops: CDR1 SGHTA, CDR2 FQGNSA. V lost 5 bases to trimming and J lost 5 bases; unmatched junction nucleotides: 14. This CDR3 spans 17 amino acids.

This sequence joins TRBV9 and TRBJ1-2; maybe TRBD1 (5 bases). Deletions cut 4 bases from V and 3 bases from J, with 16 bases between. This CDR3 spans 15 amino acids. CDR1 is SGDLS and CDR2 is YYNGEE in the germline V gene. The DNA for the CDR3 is TGTGCCAGCAGCCCCTATGACAGAACCTACTATGGCTACACCTTC. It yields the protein CASSPYDRTYYGYTF.